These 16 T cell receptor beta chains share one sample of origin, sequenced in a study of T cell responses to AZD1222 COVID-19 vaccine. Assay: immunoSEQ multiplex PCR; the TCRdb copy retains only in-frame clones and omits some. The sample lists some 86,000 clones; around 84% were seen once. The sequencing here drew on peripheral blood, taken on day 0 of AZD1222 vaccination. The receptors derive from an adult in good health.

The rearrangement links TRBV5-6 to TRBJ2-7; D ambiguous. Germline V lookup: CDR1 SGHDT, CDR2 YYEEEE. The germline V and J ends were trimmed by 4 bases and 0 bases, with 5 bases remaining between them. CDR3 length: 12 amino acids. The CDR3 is CASSVRSYEQYF. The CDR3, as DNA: TGTGCCAGCAGCGTCCGCTCCTACGAGCAGTACTTC.

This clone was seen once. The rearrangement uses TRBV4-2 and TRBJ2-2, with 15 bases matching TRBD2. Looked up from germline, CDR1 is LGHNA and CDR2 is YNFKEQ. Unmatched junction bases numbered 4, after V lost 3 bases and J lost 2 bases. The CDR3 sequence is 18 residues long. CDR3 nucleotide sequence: TGTGCCAGCAGCCAGGGACTAGCGGGAGGCCGAAACACCGGGGAGCTGTTTTTT. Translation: CASSQGLAGGRNTGELFF.

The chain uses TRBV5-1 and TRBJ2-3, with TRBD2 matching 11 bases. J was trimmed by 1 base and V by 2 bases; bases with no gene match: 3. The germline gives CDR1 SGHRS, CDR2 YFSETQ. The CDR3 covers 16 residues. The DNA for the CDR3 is TGCGCCAGCAGCTTAGCTAGCGGGGGGCGCACAGATACGCAGTATTTT. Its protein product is CASSLASGGRTDTQYF.

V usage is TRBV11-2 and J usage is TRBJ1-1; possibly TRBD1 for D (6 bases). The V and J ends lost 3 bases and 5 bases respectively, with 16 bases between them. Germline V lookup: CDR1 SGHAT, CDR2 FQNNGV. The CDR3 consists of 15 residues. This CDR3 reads CASSFGGHPLTEAFF. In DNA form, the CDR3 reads TGTGCCAGCAGCTTTGGGGGCCACCCCTTGACTGAAGCTTTCTTT.

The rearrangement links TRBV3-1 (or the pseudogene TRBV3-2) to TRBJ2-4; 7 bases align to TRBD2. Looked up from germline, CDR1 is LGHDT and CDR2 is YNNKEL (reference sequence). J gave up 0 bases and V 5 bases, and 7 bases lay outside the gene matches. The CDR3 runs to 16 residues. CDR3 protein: CASSSISGIAKNIQYF. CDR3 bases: TGTGCCAGCAGCTCTATCAGCGGGATAGCCAAAAACATTCAGTACTTC.

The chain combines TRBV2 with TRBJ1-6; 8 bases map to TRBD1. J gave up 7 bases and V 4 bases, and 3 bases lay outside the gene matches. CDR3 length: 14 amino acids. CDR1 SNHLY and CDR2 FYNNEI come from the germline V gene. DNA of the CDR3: TGTGCCAGCAGTGGGACAGGGAAAAATTCACCCCTCCACTTT. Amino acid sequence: CASSGTGKNSPLHF.

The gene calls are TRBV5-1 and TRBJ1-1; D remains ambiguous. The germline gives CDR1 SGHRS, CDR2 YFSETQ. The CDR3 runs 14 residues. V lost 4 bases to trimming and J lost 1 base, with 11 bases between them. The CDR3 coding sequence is TGCGCCAGCAGCGCCACCGGGAGGAACACTGAAGCTTTCTTT. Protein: CASSATGRNTEAFF.

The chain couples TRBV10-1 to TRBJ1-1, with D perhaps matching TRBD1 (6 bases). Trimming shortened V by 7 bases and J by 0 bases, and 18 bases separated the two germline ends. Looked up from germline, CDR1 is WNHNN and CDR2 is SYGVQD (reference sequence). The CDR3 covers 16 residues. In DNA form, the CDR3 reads TGCGCCAGCACTGGACAGTCCCGAACCTTGAACACTGAAGCTTTCTTT. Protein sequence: CASTGQSRTLNTEAFF.

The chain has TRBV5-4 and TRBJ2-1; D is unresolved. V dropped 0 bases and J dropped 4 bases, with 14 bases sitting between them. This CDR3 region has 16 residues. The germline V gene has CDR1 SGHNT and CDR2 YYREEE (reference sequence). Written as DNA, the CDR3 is TGTGCCAGCAGCTTGGATTACTTCCCCCCATACAATGAGCAGTTCTTC. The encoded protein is CASSLDYFPPYNEQFF.

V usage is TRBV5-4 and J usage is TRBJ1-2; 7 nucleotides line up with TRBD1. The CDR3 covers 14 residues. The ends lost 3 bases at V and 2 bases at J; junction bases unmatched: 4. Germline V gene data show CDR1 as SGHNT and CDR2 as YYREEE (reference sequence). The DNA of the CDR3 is TGTGCCAGCAGCTCGTTACAGGGGAACTATGGCTACACCTTC. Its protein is CASSSLQGNYGYTF.

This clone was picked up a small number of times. Here the CDR3 reads CASSQDPGLETDTQYF. CDR3 coding DNA: TGCGCCAGCAGCCAAGATCCCGGGTTAGAAACAGATACGCAGTATTTT. The genes are TRBV4-1 and TRBJ2-3; D gene unclear. Germline CDR1 and CDR2: MGHRA and YSYEKL. The V end lost 0 bases, the J end lost 3 bases, and 13 bases lay between the germline ends. There are 16 residues in the CDR3.

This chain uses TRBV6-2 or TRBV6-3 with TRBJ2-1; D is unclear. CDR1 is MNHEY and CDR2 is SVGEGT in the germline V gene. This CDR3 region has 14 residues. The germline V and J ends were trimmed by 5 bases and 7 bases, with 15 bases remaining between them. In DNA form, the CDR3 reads TGTGCCAGCAGTCCCCGGCGTCGGGCGAATGAGCAGTTCTTC. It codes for CASSPRRRANEQFF.

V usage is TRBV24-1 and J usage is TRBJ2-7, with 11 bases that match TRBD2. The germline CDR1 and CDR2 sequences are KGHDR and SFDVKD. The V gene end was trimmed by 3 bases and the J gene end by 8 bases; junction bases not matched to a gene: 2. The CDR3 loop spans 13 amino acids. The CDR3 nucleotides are TGTGCCACCAGTGATCTGACTAGCGGGAAGCAGTACTTC. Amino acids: CATSDLTSGKQYF.

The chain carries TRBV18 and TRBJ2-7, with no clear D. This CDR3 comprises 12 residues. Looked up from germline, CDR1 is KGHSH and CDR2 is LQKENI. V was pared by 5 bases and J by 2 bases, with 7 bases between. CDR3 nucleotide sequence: TGTGCCAGCTCAGAATCCCCCTACGAGCAGTACTTC. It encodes CASSESPYEQYF.

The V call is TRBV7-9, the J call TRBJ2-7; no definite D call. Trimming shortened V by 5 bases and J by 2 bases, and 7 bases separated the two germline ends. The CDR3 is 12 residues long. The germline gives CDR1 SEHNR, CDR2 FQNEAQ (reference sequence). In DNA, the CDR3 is TGTGCCAGCAGCACCGGCCCCTACGAGCAGTACTTC. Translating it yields CASSTGPYEQYF.

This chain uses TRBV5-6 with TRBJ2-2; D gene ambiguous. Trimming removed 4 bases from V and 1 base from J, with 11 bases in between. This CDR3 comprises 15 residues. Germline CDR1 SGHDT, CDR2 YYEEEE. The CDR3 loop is CASSPDGVNTGELFF. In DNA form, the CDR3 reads TGTGCCAGCAGCCCCGACGGTGTGAACACCGGGGAGCTGTTTTTT.